This record looks at one T cell receptor beta chain sequence and its context. Its target is unknown. The sample belongs to a study of cytomegalovirus exposure and HLA in healthy donors. Study results and caveats: Some public TCRs appeared in many individuals, while most sequences were rare.

There are 16 residues in the CDR3. Looked up from germline, CDR1 is SGHTA and CDR2 is FQGNSA. V was trimmed by 3 bases and J by 8 bases, leaving 20 bases between them. The PCR had 60 Vbeta and 13 Jbeta primers. This table comes from immunoSEQ multiplex PCR, and its TCRdb copy is limited to in-frame clones, with some not included. The data show about 100,000 clones, around 82% seen once. This clonotype was obtained from a woman aged 40 to 49 in good health and CMV-seronegative. The sequencing input was PBMCs. The chain links TRBV7-2 to TRBJ2-1, with D maybe TRBD2 (6 bases). The CDR3 loop is CASSFVLLAPTDEQFF. The CDR3 DNA reads as TGTGCCAGCAGCTTCGTCTTACTAGCCCCGACGGATGAGCAGTTCTTC.